What follows is one TCR beta chain and its context. Followed longitudinally, the Seattle patients had been enrolled during active infection. CDR3 length: 12 residues. Germline V lookup: CDR1 MNHEY, CDR2 SMNVEV (reference sequence). With 1 base removed from V and 6 bases from J, the gap between germline ends came to 7 bases. The record originates from a study of blood T cell repertoires in COVID-19. Overall study context: Spain, Italy and the United States supplied samples that represented acute and convalescent COVID-19. From T cells, B-cell-depleted T cells, or PBMCs came the material, which was cDNA or gDNA.

In the original processing: It was from reference gene primer amplification that nucleated cell counts were estimated. Here immunoSEQ multiplex PCR was the method, and the copy in TCRdb shows in-frame clones only, minus some. That table supplies the V and J calls and clone size; D and trimming were determined from the DNA. The sample yields roughly 390,000 clones, around 87% seen once. The receptor was derived from a woman aged 25-40 years with COVID-19, enrolled during active disease. This rearrangement joins TRBV27 to TRBJ2-7, with a tentative D call TRBD2 (6 bases). Sequencing used peripheral blood. The CDR3 coding sequence is TGTGCCAGCAGTTTATGGGGAGGCGAGCAGTACTTC. This gives the protein CASSLWGGEQYF.